These 21 T cell receptor beta chains were sequenced from one sample in a study of PD-1 blockade in mismatch repair-deficient tumors. Sequencing used immunoSEQ multiplex PCR; TCRdb keeps in-frame clones, though not all of them. The sample carries approximately 100,000 clones, 70% to 85% recorded once. The source material was peripheral blood, sampled approximately 35 weeks after starting pembrolizumab. These receptors were collected from an adult with mismatch repair-deficient cancer.

The chain is built from TRBV10-3 and TRBJ2-3; 13 bases are shared with TRBD2. The CDR3 has 17 amino acids. Trimming took 2 bases from V and 7 from J; bases not matched to a gene: 9. CDR1 is ENHRY and CDR2 is SYGVKD in the germline V gene. The CDR3 DNA is TGTGCCATCAGTGAGCCCGGACTAGCGGGAGAAGGAAATACGCAGTATTTT. It yields the protein CAISEPGLAGEGNTQYF.

The chain uses TRBV19 and TRBJ2-1; D is undetermined. The germline CDR1 and CDR2 sequences are LNHDA and SQIVND (reference sequence). The CDR3 loop spans 13 amino acids. Trimming left V 2 bases short and J 4 bases short, with 6 bases between. CDR3 amino acids: CASSISLYNEQFF. CDR3 coding DNA: TGTGCCAGTAGTATAAGTCTGTACAATGAGCAGTTCTTC. The full variable domain, rest sourced from reference TRBV19 and TRBJ2-1, is DGGITQSPKYLFRKEGQNVTLSCEQNLNHDAMYWYRQDPGQGLRLIYYSQIVNDFQKGDIAEGYSVSREKKESFPLTVTSAQKNPTAFYLCASSISLYNEQFFGPGTRLTVL.

The chain joins TRBV6-1 to TRBJ2-5; D not certain. The CDR3 length is 13 residues. Germline CDR1 is MNHNS and CDR2 is SASEGT. V dropped 5 bases and J dropped 0 bases, with 7 bases sitting between them. CDR3 sequence reads: CASSNGNQETQYF. In DNA form, the CDR3 reads TGTGCCAGCAGTAACGGAAACCAAGAGACCCAGTACTTC.

The chain carries TRBV19 and TRBJ1-1, with 7 positions matching TRBD1. The germline V gene encodes CDR1 LNHDA and CDR2 SQIVND (reference sequence). This CDR3 is 16 amino acids long. V lost 2 bases to trimming and J lost 0 bases; unmatched junction nucleotides: 6. CDR3 loop: CASSIPRGTVNTEAFF. CDR3 DNA: TGTGCCAGTAGTATACCTCGCGGGACAGTGAACACTGAAGCTTTCTTT.

This chain uses TRBV7-8 with TRBJ2-2; 7 bases are a match to TRBD2. J lost 6 bases, V lost 1 base, and 5 bases had no gene match. From germline, CDR1 is SGHVS and CDR2 FQNEAQ. This CDR3 spans 15 amino acids. The DNA for the CDR3 is TGTGCCAGCAGCTTAGTTCTGGGGAGGGCCGGGGAGCTGTTTTTT. The encoded protein is CASSLVLGRAGELFF.

CDR3 sequence reads: CASSSSGTVNTEAFF. The CDR3 nucleotides read TGCGCCAGCAGCTCATCCGGGACGGTGAACACTGAAGCTTTCTTT. This chain links TRBV5-1 with TRBJ1-1; D may be TRBD1 (5 bases). The CDR3 sequence is 15 residues long. Trimming took off 3 bases at V and 0 bases at J, with 12 bases between the two ends. Germline CDR1 is SGHRS and CDR2 is YFSETQ.

The chain has TRBV30 and TRBJ2-1; D uncertain. Germline V gene lookup returns CDR1 GTSNPN and CDR2 SVGIG (reference sequence). This CDR3 spans 14 amino acids. V was shortened by 4 bases and J by 6 bases, with 16 bases between the two germline ends. The CDR3 nucleotides read TGTGCCTGGACTGCCGCCAGTGGATTCAATGAGCAGTTCTTC. It is translated as CAWTAASGFNEQFF. Full variable domain (rest looked up from reference TRBV30 and TRBJ2-1): SQTIHQWPATLVQPVGSPLSLECTVEGTSNPNLYWYRQAAGRGLQLLFYSVGIGQISSEVPQNLSASRPQDRQFILSSKKLLLSDSGFYLCAWTAASGFNEQFFGPGTRLTVL.

This clone has more than one count but fewer than ten. The chain carries TRBV11-2 and TRBJ2-7; 7 nucleotides match TRBD2. The V and J ends lost 1 base and 2 bases, in that order; junction bases with no gene match: 2. In germline, CDR1 is SGHAT, CDR2 FQNNGV. The CDR3 runs to 14 residues. The CDR3 region has the DNA TGTGCCAGCAGCTTAGGAGCGGGGACCTACGAGCAGTACTTC. Translating gives CASSLGAGTYEQYF.

As concerns this clone: Distinct nucleotide sequences in the sample also encode this CDR3. The chain recombines TRBV6-5 with TRBJ2-1, with a possible D match to TRBD1 (5 bases). V was trimmed by 5 bases and J by 6 bases, leaving 5 bases between them. The CDR3 is 11 amino acids. Germline lookup yields CDR1 MNHEY and CDR2 SVGAGI. The CDR3 nucleotides are TGTGCCAGCAGTCAGGGCAATGAGCAGTTCTTC. It specifies CASSQGNEQFF.

The chain couples TRBV18 to TRBJ2-4; 9 bases agree with TRBD1. Germline V gene data show CDR1 as KGHSH and CDR2 as LQKENI. The V segment lost 6 bases and the J segment 7 bases; nucleotides outside the gene matches: 7. The CDR3 runs to 14 residues. This CDR3 reads CASSAGTGSNIQYF. Written as DNA, the CDR3 is TGTGCCAGCTCGGCCGGGACAGGGTCCAACATTCAGTACTTC.

The genes are TRBV27 and TRBJ2-7, with a weak D call TRBD1 (5 bases). This CDR3 is built from 16 residues. With 0 bases removed from V and 1 base from J, the gap between germline ends came to 13 bases. Germline assignment: CDR1 MNHEY and CDR2 SMNVEV (reference sequence). The CDR3 sequence: CASSLSMTAKSYEQYF. CDR3 DNA: TGTGCCAGCAGTTTATCGATGACAGCTAAGTCCTACGAGCAGTACTTC.

The rearrangement uses TRBV5-1 and TRBJ2-1; 8 bases fit TRBD1. With V trimmed by 2 bases and J by 6 bases, 7 bases remained unmatched. Germline loops: CDR1 SGHRS, CDR2 YFSETQ. This CDR3 comprises 15 residues. As DNA, the CDR3 is TGCGCCAGCAGCTTTCCCGGGACAGGACTCAATGAGCAGTTCTTC. Translating gives CASSFPGTGLNEQFF.

The V and J genes are TRBV5-4 and TRBJ2-5; 10 bases are shared with TRBD2. The DNA matches TRBJ2-7 better at its end, which makes the J call doubtful. CDR3 length equals 14 residues. The germline V gene has CDR1 SGHNT and CDR2 YYREEE (reference sequence). The CDR3 protein is CASSTGLAAYEQYF. The CDR3 DNA follows: TGTGCCAGCAGCACTGGACTAGCGGCCTACGAGCAGTACTTC.

V gene TRBV27 combines with J gene TRBJ2-7, with D hard to call. V was trimmed by 4 bases and J by 5 bases, leaving 6 bases between them. CDR3 size: 11 residues. CDR1 MNHEY and CDR2 SMNVEV come from the germline V gene (reference sequence). The CDR3 coding sequence is TGTGCCAGCAGTTCTGACGACGAGCAGTACTTC. Residues: CASSSDDEQYF.

The V gene is TRBV5-4, the J gene TRBJ2-1; 9 nucleotides align to TRBD1. The CDR3 is 15 residues long. Germline values: CDR1 SGHNT, CDR2 YYREEE (reference sequence). After removal of 7 bases from V and 7 bases from J, the junction contained 12 bases not matched to a gene. In DNA, the CDR3 is TGTGCCAGCGCAGATGCGGGACAGGGAGTTAATGAGCAGTTCTTC. Amino acid sequence: CASADAGQGVNEQFF.

This chain joins TRBV30 and TRBJ1-4, with a possible D match to TRBD1 (6 bases). CDR3 length: 13 amino acids. Germline lookup yields CDR1 GTSNPN and CDR2 SVGIG (reference sequence). The germline V and J ends were trimmed by 2 bases and 6 bases, with 10 bases remaining between them. The CDR3 region is CAWSRGGDEKLFF. For the CDR3, the DNA is TGTGCCTGGAGTAGGGGGGGTGATGAAAAACTGTTTTTT. Full variable domain (outside the CDR3, taken from reference TRBV30 and TRBJ1-4): SQTIHQWPATLVQPVGSPLSLECTVEGTSNPNLYWYRQAAGRGLQLLFYSVGIGQISSEVPQNLSASRPQDRQFILSSKKLLLSDSGFYLCAWSRGGDEKLFFGSGTQLSVL.

V gene TRBV18 combines with J gene TRBJ2-5, with D tentatively TRBD2 (5 bases). Germline V gene sequence: CDR1 KGHSH, CDR2 LQKENI. This CDR3 is built from 13 residues. The V gene lost 5 bases and the J gene lost 5 bases, with 12 bases spanning the gap. The CDR3 here is CASSYGERETQYF. Here the CDR3 DNA reads TGTGCCAGCTCATACGGGGAGCGGGAGACCCAGTACTTC.

This clone was seen a few times. The chain has TRBV9 and TRBJ1-2, with a weak D call TRBD1 (5 bases). V dropped 6 bases and J dropped 7 bases, with 13 bases sitting between them. Germline V gene sequence: CDR1 SGDLS, CDR2 YYNGEE. This CDR3 has 12 residues. The CDR3: CASNLVGGGYTF. The CDR3 coding sequence is TGTGCCAGCAACCTTGTTGGGGGTGGCTACACCTTC.

In this sample, this clone turned up once. The rearrangement uses TRBV7-9 and TRBJ2-1, with 8 bases matching TRBD2. The CDR3 length is 16 residues. Germline V lookup: CDR1 SEHNR, CDR2 FQNEAQ (reference sequence). Trimming took 0 bases from V and 4 from J; bases not matched to a gene: 5. The CDR3 DNA is TGTGCCAGCAGCTTAGCGAGTAGCGGGACTTACAATGAGCAGTTCTTC. Its translation is CASSLASSGTYNEQFF. Full variable domain (missing parts from reference TRBV7-9 and TRBJ2-1): DTGVSQNPRHKITKRGQNVTFRCDPISEHNRLYWYRQTLGQGPEFLTYFQNEAQLEKSRLLSDRFSAERPKGSFSTLEIQRTEQGDSAMYLCASSLASSGTYNEQFFGPGTRLTVL.

This chain joins TRBV7-9 and TRBJ2-5; tentatively, D is TRBD1 (6 bases). The CDR3 is 15 residues long. Germline V CDR1 and CDR2: SEHNR, FQNEAQ (reference sequence). Trimming took 3 bases from V and 5 from J, leaving 16 bases between them. CDR3 sequence: CASSLVQGPEETQYF. The CDR3 DNA reads as TGTGCCAGCAGCTTGGTACAGGGCCCGGAGGAGACCCAGTACTTC.

The chain joins TRBV7-3 to TRBJ1-1, with a weak D call TRBD1 (5 bases). This CDR3 is built from 15 residues. Deletions cut 1 base from V and 8 bases from J, with 17 bases between. CDR1 is SGHTA and CDR2 is FQGTGA in the germline V gene. CDR3 loop: CASSLNPGSREEAFF. DNA for the CDR3: TGTGCCAGCAGCTTAAATCCAGGGTCTCGGGAGGAAGCTTTCTTT.